This record looks at one T cell receptor beta chain sequence and its context. It has no known antigen specificity. The record has no base qualities; no much larger clone is one base away. Taken with the paper, the label for time point translates to: baseline before first vaccination. The vaccinee samples were drawn from two UK trials, COV001 and COV002, one of which was a single-blind randomized controlled phase 2/3 trial testing AZD1222 (ChAdOx1 nCoV-19) in healthy adults. For TCRbeta chain sequencing, PBMC samples from trial participants were taken at day 0 and at day 28 after the second dose. From its cysteine to its phenylalanine, the CDR3 spans 14 amino acids. Only CDR3 DNA remains: 42 bases, in frame from the first base. Trimming accounts for 6 bases at V and 7 bases at J, while the number of junction bases matched to no gene is 7. Taken from the germline V gene, the CDR1 and CDR2 loops are MNHEY and SVGEGT.

This entry is derived from a study of T cell responses to AZD1222 COVID-19 vaccine (dated by TCRdb to 2020 to 2022). Background on the whole study: AZD1222 recipients given second doses at about 4 weeks or at about 12 weeks were pooled, since spike-specific TCR depth and breadth were not found to differ between the two schedules. TCR sequencing covered fewer than 250 trial participants: 207 given two doses of AZD1222 and about 26 given two doses of MenACWY control vaccine. Trial participants were enrolled into age subgroups of 18-55, 56-69 and 70-plus years, which contained about 150, 28 and 57 TCR-sequenced participants, respectively.

The CDR3 regions of human TCRbeta chains were analyzed by immunosequencing. Processing in the source paper ran as follows. Repertoire TCRs were checked for matches against a reference library of SARS-CoV-2-specific TCRs that had been generated using the MIRA antigen-specificity platform. Breadth was defined as the fraction of unique TCRs that were SARS-CoV-2-associated. Depth was defined as the fraction of total T cells that were SARS-CoV-2-associated. Using the MIRA data, every spike-specific TCR was mapped to the spike region that the TCR reacted to and assigned to either a CD4 or a CD8 class. Log10-transformed breadth and depth values were compared by one-way ANOVA with Sidak's multiple comparisons tests. TCRdb mirrors the immuneACCESS table, restricted to in-frame sequences. Some clones are absent from its copies; in checked studies, under half trace to an unresolved V gene, and the reason for the others is unknown. V and J calls and clone size are given by that table; D and trimming were obtained from the DNA. For this sample the table gives just over 60,000 clones, of which over 70% were detected only once. In total, the top ten clones hold roughly an eighth of the sample.

On the study overall, not on this receptor specifically: No day 14 peak-response samples were available, so repertoires were characterized only after the peak T cell response. Participants were mostly white British and included more females than males, and it was suggested by the authors that clonal diversity may have been underestimated. Only five or six AZD1222 recipients were SARS-CoV-2 seropositive at baseline, limiting conclusions about previously exposed vaccinees. The 56-69-year group was small, and its depth increase did not reach significance, likely because of low power. Epitopes outside the regions mutated in the B.1.351 and B.1.1.7 variants were reportedly recognized by nearly half of the unique spike-specific TCRs. Spike-specific TCR breadth and depth rose significantly after two AZD1222 doses compared with day 0 and with MenACWY recipients. The whole spike protein was spanned by vaccine-associated CD4 TCRs, and dominant responses were seen in regions 160-218 and 743-854.

The source is an adult in good health. Recombination linked TRBV6-2 or TRBV6-3 to TRBJ1-5; TRBD1 fits 9 bases in the junction. Source: peripheral blood, taken on day 0 of AZD1222 vaccination. The DNA sequence reads TGTGCCAGCAGCAACGACAGGGGGTCACAGCCCCAGCATTTT. It encodes CASSNDRGSQPQHF.